The 26 T cell receptor beta chains below were found in one sample sequenced in a study of blood T cell repertoires in COVID-19. Sequencing used immunoSEQ multiplex PCR; TCRdb keeps in-frame clones, though not all of them. The sample includes roughly 200,000 clones, roughly four fifths of them seen just once. The sequenced material came from peripheral blood. The receptors shown here come from a man over 45 who had recovered from COVID-19.

The chain links TRBV15 to TRBJ2-1, with TRBD2 matching 10 bases. CDR3 length equals 16 residues. CDR1 LNHNV and CDR2 YYDKDF come from the germline V gene (reference sequence). Trimming at V came to 1 base and at J to 2 bases, leaving 2 bases not matched to a gene. The CDR3 DNA reads as TGTGCCACCAGCAGAGGAACTAGCGGGACCTACAATGAGCAGTTCTTC. Residues: CATSRGTSGTYNEQFF. Looking up the rest from reference TRBV15 and TRBJ2-1 gives the full variable domain: DAMVIQNPRYQVTQFGKPVTLSCSQTLNHNVMYWYQQKSSQAPKLLFHYYDKDFNNEADTPDNFQSRRPNTSFCFLDIRSPGLGDTAMYLCATSRGTSGTYNEQFFGPGTRLTVL.

V and J are TRBV18 and TRBJ2-3, with D tentatively TRBD1 (5 bases). This CDR3 has 15 amino acids. V lost 3 bases and J 0 bases, leaving 10 bases between the germline ends. The germline gives CDR1 KGHSH, CDR2 LQKENI. The CDR3 region has the DNA TGTGCCAGCTCACCTGACAGAGCTAGCACAGATACGCAGTATTTT. Translation: CASSPDRASTDTQYF.

This rearrangement joins TRBV20-1 to TRBJ2-5; 10 bases fit TRBD2. Unmatched junction bases numbered 6, after V lost 3 bases and J lost 2 bases. Germline-derived CDR1 and CDR2 are DFQATT and SNEGSKA (reference sequence). The CDR3 is 15 residues long. As DNA, the CDR3 is TGCAGTGCTAGTAAGGCTAGCGGGAGTCAAGAGACCCAGTACTTC. Encoded protein: CSASKASGSQETQYF.

The genes are TRBV20-1 and TRBJ2-7; D might be TRBD1 (6 bases). There are 11 residues in the CDR3. Germline V CDR1 and CDR2: DFQATT, SNEGSKA (reference sequence). Trimming left V 6 bases short and J 7 bases short, with 13 bases between. CDR3 residues: CSAETGREQYF. The DNA of the CDR3 is TGCAGTGCCGAAACAGGGCGGGAGCAGTACTTC.

This chain uses TRBV7-2 with TRBJ2-3; 14 bases map to TRBD2. The V gene's germline CDR1 is SGHTA and CDR2 FQGNSA. The CDR3 length is 16 residues. With V trimmed by 5 bases and J by 5 bases, 6 bases remained unmatched. The CDR3 bases are TGTGCCAGCAGCCGCGGGACTAGCGGGAGAATAGATACGCAGTATTTT. Translating it yields CASSRGTSGRIDTQYF.

V usage is TRBV30 and J usage is TRBJ1-5, with D perhaps TRBD1 (6 bases). V shed 1 base and J shed 3 bases, with 10 bases lying between them. The CDR3 spans 14 residues. Germline CDR1 is GTSNPN and CDR2 is SVGIG (reference sequence). In DNA, the CDR3 is TGTGCCTGGAGTGGGGACAACTTCAATCAGCCCCAGCATTTT. Translation gives CAWSGDNFNQPQHF.

This rearrangement joins TRBV28 to TRBJ2-2, with TRBD2 matching 7 bases. The CDR3 consists of 14 residues. V lost 5 bases, J lost 7 bases, and 7 bases stayed unmatched. Germline CDR1 reads MDHEN; CDR2 reads SYDVKM. CDR3 residues: CASSPGLVSGELFF. Written as DNA, the CDR3 is TGTGCCAGCAGTCCAGGACTAGTCAGCGGGGAGCTGTTTTTT. Looking up the rest from reference TRBV28 and TRBJ2-2 gives the full variable domain: DVKVTQSSRYLVKRTGEKVFLECVQDMDHENMFWYRQDPGLGLRLIYFSYDVKMKEKGDIPEGYSVSREKKERFSLILESASTNQTSMYLCASSPGLVSGELFFGEGSRLTVL.

V is TRBV6-5 and J is TRBJ2-1, with 7 nucleotides matching TRBD2. This CDR3 is built from 15 residues. Germline assignment: CDR1 MNHEY and CDR2 SVGAGI. CDR3 protein: CAVGDLAEYYNEQFF. DNA for the CDR3: TGTGCTGTGGGGGATCTAGCGGAATACTACAATGAGCAGTTCTTC.

The chain combines TRBV28 with TRBJ1-2; tentative D call: TRBD1 (6 bases). The CDR3 runs 13 residues. V lost 9 bases and J lost 0, with 11 bases in between. Germline CDR1 reads MDHEN; CDR2 reads SYDVKM. For the CDR3, the DNA is TGTGCCAGTGGACAGTTCACTAACTATGGCTACACCTTC. Its translation: CASGQFTNYGYTF.

This clone was observed once. The chain combines TRBV10-1 with TRBJ2-7; D perhaps matches TRBD1 (7 bases). The CDR3 loop spans 15 amino acids. V was shortened by 0 bases and J by 4 bases, with 13 bases between the two germline ends. Germline V lookup: CDR1 WNHNN, CDR2 SYGVQD (reference sequence). CDR3 DNA: TGCGCCAGCAGTGAGTCTGGAGGGGGCCAGTACGAGCAGTACTTC. Protein sequence: CASSESGGGQYEQYF.

The chain joins TRBV19 to TRBJ2-2; a possible D gene is TRBD2 (5 bases). CDR1 is LNHDA, CDR2 SQIVND, per germline (reference sequence). Trimming removed 5 bases at V and 1 base at J, with 8 bases between. The CDR3 loop spans 14 amino acids. The CDR3 DNA sequence: TGTGCCAGTAGTGGAGGATGGAACACCGGGGAGCTGTTTTTT. Protein: CASSGGWNTGELFF.

As regards this clone: A much larger clone lies a single base off, so this may be a read error. V is TRBV9 and J is TRBJ2-1, with TRBD2 matching over 11 bases. Germline V gene lookup returns CDR1 SGDLS and CDR2 YYNGEE. The CDR3 covers 15 residues. The trim removed 4 bases at V and 3 bases at J, leaving 3 bases unmatched. The CDR3: CASSKLAGDYNEQFF. The CDR3 nucleotides are TGTGCCAGCAGCAAACTAGCGGGAGACTACAATGAGCAGTTCTTC. The complete variable domain, with remaining parts taken from reference TRBV9 and TRBJ2-1, reads DSGVTQTPKHLITATGQRVTLRCSPRSGDLSVYWYQQSLDQGLQFLIQYYNGEERAKGNILERFSAQQFPDLHSELNLSSLELGDSALYFCASSKLAGDYNEQFFGPGTRLTVL.

This clone has more than one count but fewer than ten. The chain carries TRBV19 and TRBJ1-1; D is undetermined. V was clipped by 7 bases and J by 1 base, with 10 bases between them. Germline V gene data show CDR1 as LNHDA and CDR2 as SQIVND (reference sequence). The CDR3 has 13 amino acids. The CDR3 DNA reads TGTGCCAGTAAGATACAACCGAACACTGAAGCTTTCTTT. This sequence encodes CASKIQPNTEAFF.

The sample holds a few counts of this clone. The CDR3 here is CASSRGQGMPYEQYF. CDR3 DNA sequence: TGTGCCAGCAGTCGCGGACAGGGGATGCCCTACGAGCAGTACTTC. The rearrangement links TRBV6-5 to TRBJ2-7, with 9 nucleotides matching TRBD1. Germline trimming cut 5 bases from V and 2 bases from J; bases unmatched to any gene: 7. Germline V gene data show CDR1 as MNHEY and CDR2 as SVGAGI. The CDR3 runs to 15 residues.

The CDR3 loop reads CASSEARPPLGTQYF. CDR3 DNA: TGTGCCAGCAGTGAAGCACGGCCACCCCTAGGGACCCAGTACTTC. The rearrangement links TRBV6-1 to TRBJ2-5; D gene uncertain. Trimming cost V 0 bases and J 7 bases, with 15 bases left between them. The CDR3 length is 15 residues. Germline V gene data show CDR1 as MNHNS and CDR2 as SASEGT.

This clone was detected a few times. The gene calls are TRBV27 and TRBJ2-7, with TRBD1 as a possible D gene (6 bases). The CDR3 contains 14 residues. CDR1 and CDR2 (germline): MNHEY, SMNVEV (reference sequence). The V gene lost 6 bases and the J gene lost 5 bases, with 17 bases spanning the gap. CDR3 nucleotides: TGTGCCAGCAGCTCAATCGGACAGAACGACGAGCAGTACTTC. It encodes CASSSIGQNDEQYF.

The chain has TRBV28 and TRBJ2-7; possible D gene TRBD1, 5 bases. CDR3 length equals 13 residues. V lost 5 bases and J lost 5, with 13 bases in between. Germline V CDR1 and CDR2: MDHEN, SYDVKM. The CDR3 nucleotides are TGTGCCAGCAGTGACTTAGGGGTGCACGAGCAGTACTTC. Amino acids: CASSDLGVHEQYF.

Comments on this clone: A junction boundary mismatches the germline segment, possibly from a read error. The gene calls are TRBV6-6 and TRBJ2-7; 7 positions agree with TRBD1. This CDR3 has 11 residues. CDR1 MNHNY and CDR2 SVGAGI come from the germline V gene (reference sequence). CDR3 nucleotide sequence: TGTGCCAGCAGTTACGGCCAGGGGGTACACTTC. Protein sequence: CASSYGQGVHF.

This clone was counted only a few times. Written as DNA, the CDR3 is TGTGCCACCAGTGACCCAGGGGGCGCGGAATCAGCCCAGCATTTT. Its translation is CATSDPGGAESAQHF. This sequence joins TRBV24-1 and TRBJ1-5; 8 positions agree with TRBD1. The V and J ends lost 4 bases and 11 bases, in that order; junction bases with no gene match: 12. Germline values: CDR1 KGHDR, CDR2 SFDVKD. This CDR3 has 15 amino acids.

The chain links TRBV14 to TRBJ2-3, with a possible D match to TRBD2 (6 bases). There are 14 residues in the CDR3. V was trimmed by 6 bases and J by 8 bases, leaving 18 bases between them. Germline V gives CDR1 SGHDN, CDR2 FVKESK. This CDR3 is CASSTAGRLSTQYF. CDR3 coding DNA: TGTGCCAGCAGTACAGCGGGTCGGCTCAGTACGCAGTATTTT.

V is TRBV29-1 and J is TRBJ1-4; TRBD1 matches at 7 bases. The CDR3 length is 14 residues. J lost 7 bases, V lost 6 bases, and 11 bases had no gene match. Germline lookup yields CDR1 SQVTM and CDR2 ANQGSEA. The DNA for the CDR3 is TGCAGCGTAGAAAAGAACCCAGGGGGTGAAAAACTGTTTTTT. Translating it yields CSVEKNPGGEKLFF.

The chain employs TRBV27 and TRBJ2-7; 10 bases align to TRBD2. The germline CDR1 and CDR2 sequences are MNHEY and SMNVEV (reference sequence). Unmatched junction bases numbered 9, after V lost 4 bases and J lost 6 bases. This CDR3 has 15 amino acids. CDR3 nucleotide sequence: TGTGCCAGCAGTTGGGGTAGCGGGAGGTTTAGCGAGCAGTACTTC. This translates into CASSWGSGRFSEQYF.

The chain joins TRBV10-2 to TRBJ1-1; TRBD1 is a possible D gene (5 bases). The germline V gene encodes CDR1 WSHSY and CDR2 SAAADI. CDR3 size: 13 residues. The V end lost 3 bases, the J end lost 5 bases, and 10 bases lay between the germline ends. Here the CDR3 DNA reads TGCGCCAGCAGTGACAGGGTTAAGACTGAAGCTTTCTTT. It translates to CASSDRVKTEAFF.

The genes are TRBV5-1 and TRBJ2-5; 14 positions agree with TRBD2. Germline V gives CDR1 SGHRS, CDR2 YFSETQ. The CDR3 covers 22 residues. V lost 2 bases and J lost 5; bases outside the gene matches: 23. CDR3 amino acids: CASSFSGLAGDFQSLGMETQYF. As DNA, the CDR3 is TGCGCCAGCAGCTTTTCGGGACTAGCGGGAGATTTCCAAAGCCTTGGGATGGAGACCCAGTACTTC.

The chain is built from TRBV15 and TRBJ1-1, with a possible D match to TRBD1 (5 bases). Germline V gene sequence: CDR1 LNHNV, CDR2 YYDKDF (reference sequence). The CDR3 sequence is 14 residues long. V lost 0 bases and J 7 bases, leaving 12 bases between the germline ends. CDR3 DNA: TGTGCCACCAGCAGAGATCCAGGGCGCGTTGAAGCTTTCTTT. Encoded protein: CATSRDPGRVEAFF. Drawing the rest from reference TRBV15 and TRBJ1-1, the complete variable domain is DAMVIQNPRYQVTQFGKPVTLSCSQTLNHNVMYWYQQKSSQAPKLLFHYYDKDFNNEADTPDNFQSRRPNTSFCFLDIRSPGLGDTAMYLCATSRDPGRVEAFFGQGTRLTVV.

The chain couples TRBV7-8 to TRBJ2-2; no definite D call. Trimming removed 2 bases from V and 5 bases from J, with 15 bases in between. In germline, CDR1 is SGHVS, CDR2 FQNEAQ. This CDR3 contains 16 residues. CDR3 in DNA: TGTGCCAGCAGCTTACCCAGGCGCATTAAGACCGGGGAGCTGTTTTTT. Its translation: CASSLPRRIKTGELFF.